The rows below give T cell receptor beta chains drawn from one sample of a study of T cells in Graves' hyperthyroidism and ophthalmopathy. In TCRdb, the multiplex PCR reads were re-called with MiXCR into one record per CDR3 protein. The sample consists of some 600,000 distinct CDR3 sequences, roughly 14% of them appearing once. The sequencing input was blood. These receptors were taken from a woman in her 30s with Graves' hyperthyroidism that later progressed to Graves' ophthalmopathy. Both conserved end residues are part of each CDR3. Each record gives: V gene, D gene, J gene, clone size, CDR3 protein, CDR3 DNA. The D gene is left open where the match is weak. Clone size is stated in some rows and not others, as once, few, many or a class when expanded.

TRBV19	.	TRBJ2-2	few	CASSIHPLANTGELFF	TGTGCCAGTAGTATCCACCCTCTCGCGAACACCGGGGAGCTGTTTTTT
TRBV7-3	.	TRBJ2-5	many	CASSLTAGGEQTQYF	TGTGCCAGCAGCTTAACGGCCGGGGGAGAGCAGACCCAGTACTTC
TRBV12-3/TRBV12-4	.	TRBJ2-5	many	CASSFTGSGETQYF	TGTGCCAGCAGTTTTACAGGGTCGGGGGAGACCCAGTACTTC
TRBV9	TRBD1	TRBJ2-5	few	CASSVAAGTGVPETQYF	TGTGCCAGCAGCGTAGCTGCTGGGACAGGGGTGCCAGAGACCCAGTACTTC
TRBV19	.	TRBJ1-1	many	CASSISLDREAFF	TGTGCCAGTAGTATATCGTTGGACAGAGAAGCTTTCTTT
TRBV6-1	.	TRBJ2-1	.	CASSGTTVSYNEQFF	TGTGCCAGCAGTGGCACTACCGTCTCCTACAATGAGCAGTTCTTC
TRBV5-1	.	TRBJ1-2	many	CASSLEAANYGYTF	TGCGCCAGCAGCTTGGAAGCGGCTAACTATGGCTACACCTTC
TRBV19	.	TRBJ2-5	.	CASSRAVEEAQYF	TGTGCCAGTAGTAGGGCAGTCGAAGAGGCCCAGTACTTC
TRBV7-2	TRBD2	TRBJ2-2	many	CASSLVLAGDGELFF	TGTGCCAGCAGCTTAGTACTGGCGGGAGACGGGGAGCTGTTTTTT
TRBV7-6	.	TRBJ1-4	.	CASSLAAFSTNEKLFF	TGTGCCAGCAGCTTAGCGGCTTTCTCAACTAATGAAAAACTGTTTTTT
TRBV13	.	TRBJ1-4	many	CASSPRASTNEKLFF	TGTGCCAGCAGCCCGAGGGCATCCACTAATGAAAAACTGTTTTTT
TRBV9	.	TRBJ2-5	many	CASSVGQTQETQYF	TGTGCCAGCAGCGTAGGTCAGACCCAAGAGACCCAGTACTTC
TRBV11-1	TRBD2	TRBJ2-1	.	CASSSRLAGALNNEQFF	TGTGCCAGCAGCTCGAGACTAGCGGGAGCCCTGAACAATGAGCAGTTCTTC
TRBV7-2	.	TRBJ2-5	many	CASSLAVGGAGETQYF	TGTGCCAGCAGCTTAGCGGTGGGGGGGGCCGGGGAGACCCAGTACTTC
TRBV20-1	TRBD1	TRBJ1-2	many	CSARSGTGEGYTF	TGCAGTGCTAGATCCGGGACAGGGGAAGGCTACACCTTC
TRBV11-2	TRBD2	TRBJ2-5	many	CASSYLAGGQETQYF	TGTGCCAGCAGCTACCTAGCGGGAGGGCAAGAGACCCAGTACTTC
TRBV27	.	TRBJ2-7	.	CASSLGDTLSYEQYF	TGTGCCAGCAGTTTAGGGGACACCCTCTCCTACGAGCAGTACTTC
TRBV29-1	.	TRBJ2-6	few	CSVEDSGGFYSGANVLTF	TGCAGCGTTGAAGATTCAGGCGGGTTCTACTCTGGGGCCAACGTCCTGACTTTC
TRBV29-1	.	TRBJ2-5	many	CSVKDGRETQYF	TGCAGCGTCAAGGACGGGAGAGAGACCCAGTACTTC
TRBV20-1	.	TRBJ2-3	.	CSAPGGGTDTQYF	TGCAGTGCTCCGGGTGGGGGCACAGATACGCAGTATTTT
TRBV27	TRBD1	TRBJ2-5	many	CASSRKGQGEETQYF	TGTGCCAGCAGCAGAAAGGGACAGGGGGAGGAGACCCAGTACTTC
TRBV11-2	TRBD2	TRBJ2-3	many	CASSLDPTSGMYLTQYF	TGTGCCAGCAGCTTAGATCCTACTAGCGGGATGTATCTTACGCAGTATTTT
TRBV12-3/TRBV12-4	TRBD2	TRBJ2-7	many	CASRSSGRAYEQYF	TGTGCCAGCAGATCTAGCGGGAGGGCCTACGAGCAGTACTTC
TRBV29-1	.	TRBJ2-3	many	CSVEGQGGRTDTQYF	TGCAGCGTTGAGGGGCAGGGCGGTCGCACAGATACGCAGTATTTT
TRBV3-1	.	TRBJ2-5	many	CASSQTATGPRVGYF	TGTGCCAGCAGCCAAACAGCCACGGGACCGAGGGTTGGGTACTTC
TRBV4-3	TRBD2	TRBJ2-2	.	CASTTIKAGGAGRGIGELFF	TGCGCCAGCACCACAATTAAAGCCGGGGGGGCCGGGAGAGGAATCGGGGAGCTGTTTTTT
TRBV5-1	TRBD1	TRBJ1-1	many	CASSRDSTEAFF	TGCGCCAGCAGCCGGGACAGCACTGAAGCTTTCTTT
TRBV20-1	TRBD2	TRBJ2-5	few	CSGTGGETQYF	TGCAGTGGTACGGGGGGAGAGACCCAGTACTTC
TRBV29-1	.	TRBJ2-5	few	CSVEGAVGLSETQYF	TGCAGCGTTGAAGGTGCAGTCGGTCTATCAGAGACCCAGTACTTC
TRBV20-1	TRBD1	TRBJ1-2	many	CSAETGTGDGYTF	TGCAGTGCGGAGACCGGGACAGGGGATGGCTACACCTTC
TRBV12-3/TRBV12-4	TRBD1	TRBJ2-5	many	CASSFDRGGTQYF	TGTGCCAGCAGTTTCGACAGGGGGGGGACCCAGTACTTC
TRBV24-1	.	TRBJ1-2	many	CATSDRGTGLVSGYTF	TGTGCCACCAGTGACCGGGGTACAGGTCTAGTAAGTGGCTACACCTTC
TRBV29-1	TRBD2	TRBJ2-7	few	CSVGEGGILRHF	TGCAGCGTTGGGGAGGGCGGAATTCTTCGGCACTTC
TRBV19	.	TRBJ2-5	many	CASSQAGRETQYF	TGTGCCAGTAGTCAGGCAGGGAGGGAGACCCAGTACTTC
TRBV28	.	TRBJ2-7	many	CASSLNLGSGSTDSYEQYF	TGTGCCAGCAGTTTAAATCTGGGTAGCGGATCAACGGACTCCTACGAGCAGTACTTC
TRBV19	.	TRBJ2-1	few	CASSIGGGLNEQFF	TGTGCCAGTAGTATAGGAGGGGGGCTCAATGAGCAGTTCTTC
TRBV20-1	.	TRBJ2-7	few	CSAGAGTPRSYEQYF	TGCAGTGCGGGAGCCGGGACCCCCCGCTCCTACGAGCAGTACTTC
TRBV27	TRBD1	TRBJ2-7	many	CASSSPDRRSYEQYF	TGTGCCAGCAGCTCCCCGGACAGGCGTTCCTACGAGCAGTACTTC
TRBV5-1	TRBD1	TRBJ2-1	many	CASSLEGQGARNEQFF	TGCGCCAGCAGCTTGGAGGGACAGGGGGCGAGGAATGAGCAGTTCTTC
TRBV10-3	TRBD2	TRBJ2-7	many	CAISDTSGSYEQYF	TGTGCCATCAGTGATACTAGCGGGAGTTACGAGCAGTACTTC
TRBV2	TRBD2	TRBJ2-1	many	CASGAGRDSYRSYNEQFF	TGTGCCAGCGGGGCGGGGAGGGACTCCTACAGGTCCTACAATGAGCAGTTCTTC
TRBV9	.	TRBJ1-1	.	CASSGSGHEAFF	TGTGCCAGCAGCGGTTCAGGGCATGAAGCTTTCTTT
TRBV3-1	.	TRBJ2-7	.	CASSQGIGYEQYF	TGTGCCAGCAGCCAAGGCATCGGCTACGAGCAGTACTTC
TRBV4-1	TRBD1	TRBJ1-6	few	CASSQTGTGSNSPLHF	TGCGCCAGCAGCCAGACAGGGACAGGGTCCAATTCACCCCTCCACTTT
TRBV3-1	.	TRBJ2-5	many	CASSQGTSQETQYF	TGTGCCAGCAGCCAAGGGACTTCCCAAGAGACCCAGTACTTC
TRBV27	.	TRBJ1-2	many	CASSPVPAGDPYGYTF	TGTGCCAGCAGTCCGGTCCCCGCAGGGGACCCCTATGGCTACACCTTC
TRBV7-2	TRBD2	TRBJ2-7	many	CASSLVAGESYEQYF	TGTGCCAGCAGCTTAGTCGCGGGAGAGTCCTACGAGCAGTACTTC
TRBV20-1	.	TRBJ2-5	many	CSARRRGPKGETQYF	TGCAGTGCTAGACGACGGGGGCCCAAGGGGGAGACCCAGTACTTC